Sequencing of this TCR beta chain was carried out in a study of shared clonotypes between healthy human individuals. Study-level points and caveats: Sorted-subset sequencing was shown by rarefaction to be incomplete despite large depth.

Germline assignment: CDR1 KGHSH and CDR2 LQKENI. The CDR3 loop spans 14 amino acids. V gave up 2 bases and J gave up 8 bases, with 12 bases separating them. This clone was seen a single time. Its target is not known. Assay runs were performed at deep level. Clones were read by immunoSEQ multiplex PCR, and TCRdb kept only the in-frame ones, dropping some. The top ten clones hold approximately 0.07% of a sample with 150,000 to 200,000 clones, 85% to 95% of them seen once. Donors comprised healthy HIV-negative adults lacking recent acute infections or vaccinations. CD4+ cells underwent separation, giving CD45RA+ naive and CD45RA-negative memory subsets.

Sequencing was done on a sample of naive CD4+ T cells sorted from blood. Described subset: CD45RA+ positively selected. The sequence was collected from a woman under 40 in good health. The chain carries TRBV18 and TRBJ1-4; the D gene is possibly TRBD1 (6 bases). The CDR3 DNA sequence: TGTGCCAGCTCACCAACCACTCAGGGGGAAAAACTGTTTTTT. It translates to CASSPTTQGEKLFF.